This paragraph covers one TCR beta chain sequence. The antigen it recognizes is unknown. The sample holds no much larger clone one base away, and base qualities are not on file. V is shortened by 3 bases, J by 6 bases, and the region joining them spans 5 bases. The germline V gene specifies MNHNS as CDR1 and SASEGT as CDR2. The CDR3 numbers 11 residues from cysteine through phenylalanine. CDR3 DNA only is kept here, 33 bases in frame from base 1. The time point label corresponds to: individuals recovered from natural SARS-CoV-2 infection. These data are taken from a study of Ad26.COV2.S vaccination and SARS-CoV-2 variants (dated by TCRdb to the early 2020s). Turning to the overall study: TCRbeta repertoire sequencing was used to assess the specificity and breadth of SARS-CoV-2-reactive T cell receptors after Ad26.COV2.S vaccination. A total of 32 samples were included in the TCR-sequenced set, comprising roughly 19 Ad26.COV2.S vaccine recipients, 5 placebo recipients and 8 SARS-CoV-2 convalescent individuals.

TCRbeta CDR3 regions were sequenced with the immunoSEQ Assay. After extraction, genomic DNA underwent amplification by bias-controlled multiplex PCR, followed by high-throughput sequencing. Per the original workflow: To quantify the absolute abundance of every unique TCRbeta CDR3 region, sequences were collapsed and filtered. T cell fraction was estimated by normalizing TCRbeta template counts to usable DNA, with usable DNA measured through amplification of reference genes found in all nucleated cells. Repertoire TCRs were annotated as SARS-CoV-2-specific by exact matching of V gene, CDR3 amino acid sequence and J gene to a known reactive TCR set. MIRA supplied the reference SARS-CoV-2 TCR set, which was filtered for enrichment in COVID-19-positive ImmuneCODE repertoires so that public or cross-reactive TCRs were removed. Based on the MIRA antigens, annotated TCRs were further analysed at the level of specific ORF or position within ORF. Depth was the summed frequency of annotated unique rearrangements, while breadth was defined as annotated unique rearrangements over total unique productive rearrangements. Two-sided Wilcoxon rank-sum tests were used to compare TCR breadth between groups. In its TCRdb copy, this immuneACCESS table keeps in-frame sequences only and misses some clones. Where compared with another copy, unresolved V genes explain less than half of these, and the others have no known cause. That table is the source of V, J and clone size, and D and trimming were worked out from the DNA. Within this sample are some 350,000 clones, with around 90% of them counted one time only. The ten most abundant clones make up about 3.8% of the sample.

Study-wide conclusions, independent of this receptor: Higher spike-specific TCR breadth was observed in Ad26.COV2.S recipients than in placebo recipients (P = 0.0014). It was noted by the authors that total T cell responses may have been underestimated by the TCR breadth and depth analyses. After vaccination, spike-specific CD8+ and CD4+ T cell responses were reported to show substantial breadth. Non-spike TCR breadth was comparable between vaccine and placebo recipients, consistent with the vaccine containing only spike.

The chain couples TRBV6-1 to TRBJ1-2, and perhaps TRBD1 as D gene, on 5 matching bases. The source material was peripheral blood, sampled after recovery from COVID-19. This receptor was identified in a human donor who had recovered from COVID-19. CDR3 protein: CASSEGDGYTF. At the DNA level, the sequence is TGTGCCAGCAGTGAGGGGGATGGCTACACCTTC.